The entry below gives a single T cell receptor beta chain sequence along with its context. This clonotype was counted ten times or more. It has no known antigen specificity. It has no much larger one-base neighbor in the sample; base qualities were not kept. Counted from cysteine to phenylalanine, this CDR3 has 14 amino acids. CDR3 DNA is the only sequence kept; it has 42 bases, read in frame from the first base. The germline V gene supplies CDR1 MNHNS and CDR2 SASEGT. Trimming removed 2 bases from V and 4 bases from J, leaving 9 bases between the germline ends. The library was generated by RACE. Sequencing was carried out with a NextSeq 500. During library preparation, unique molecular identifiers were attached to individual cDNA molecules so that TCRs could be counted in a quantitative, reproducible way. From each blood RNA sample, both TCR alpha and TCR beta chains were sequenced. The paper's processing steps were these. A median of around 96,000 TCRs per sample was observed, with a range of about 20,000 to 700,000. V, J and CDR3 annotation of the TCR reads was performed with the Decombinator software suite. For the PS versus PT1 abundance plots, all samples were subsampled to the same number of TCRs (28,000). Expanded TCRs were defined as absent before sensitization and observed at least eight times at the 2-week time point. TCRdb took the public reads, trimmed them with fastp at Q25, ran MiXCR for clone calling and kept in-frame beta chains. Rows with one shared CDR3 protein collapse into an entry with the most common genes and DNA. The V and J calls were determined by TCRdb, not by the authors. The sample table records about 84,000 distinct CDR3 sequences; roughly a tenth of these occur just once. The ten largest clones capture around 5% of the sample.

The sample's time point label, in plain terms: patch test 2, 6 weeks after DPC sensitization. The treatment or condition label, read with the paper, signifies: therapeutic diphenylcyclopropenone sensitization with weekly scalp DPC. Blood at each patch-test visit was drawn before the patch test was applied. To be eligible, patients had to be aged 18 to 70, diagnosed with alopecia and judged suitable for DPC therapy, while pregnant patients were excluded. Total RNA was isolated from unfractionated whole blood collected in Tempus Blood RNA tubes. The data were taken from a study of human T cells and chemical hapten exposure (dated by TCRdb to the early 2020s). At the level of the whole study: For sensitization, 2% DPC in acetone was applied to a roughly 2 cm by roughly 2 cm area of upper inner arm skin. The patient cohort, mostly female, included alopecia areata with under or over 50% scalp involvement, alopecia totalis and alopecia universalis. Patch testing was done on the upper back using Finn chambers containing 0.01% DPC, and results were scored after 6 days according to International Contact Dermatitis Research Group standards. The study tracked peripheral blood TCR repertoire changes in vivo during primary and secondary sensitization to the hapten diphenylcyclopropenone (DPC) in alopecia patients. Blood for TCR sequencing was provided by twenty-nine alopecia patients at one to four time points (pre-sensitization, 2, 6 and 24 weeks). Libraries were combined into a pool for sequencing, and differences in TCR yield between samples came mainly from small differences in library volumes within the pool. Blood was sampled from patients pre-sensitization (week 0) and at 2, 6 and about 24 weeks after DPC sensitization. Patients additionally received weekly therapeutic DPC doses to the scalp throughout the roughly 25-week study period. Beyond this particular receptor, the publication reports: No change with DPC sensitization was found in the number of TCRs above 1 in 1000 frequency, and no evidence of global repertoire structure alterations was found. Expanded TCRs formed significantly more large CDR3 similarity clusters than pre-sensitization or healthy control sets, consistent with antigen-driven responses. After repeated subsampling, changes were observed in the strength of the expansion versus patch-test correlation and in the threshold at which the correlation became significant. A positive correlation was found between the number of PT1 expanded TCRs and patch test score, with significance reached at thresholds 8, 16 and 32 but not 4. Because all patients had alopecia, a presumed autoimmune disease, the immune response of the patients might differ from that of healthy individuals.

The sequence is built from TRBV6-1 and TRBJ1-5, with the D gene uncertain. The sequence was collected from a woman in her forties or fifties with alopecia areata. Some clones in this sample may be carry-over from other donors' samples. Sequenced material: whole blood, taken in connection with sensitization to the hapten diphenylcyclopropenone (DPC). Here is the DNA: TGTGCCAGCAGTGAATGGTTGGGGAATCAGCCCCAGCATTTT. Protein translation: CASSEWLGNQPQHF.